This T cell receptor (beta chain) was sequenced during a study of T cell responses to AZD1222 COVID-19 vaccine (dated by TCRdb to about 2021). With respect to the entire study: Because spike-specific TCR depth and breadth did not differ between the two schedules, AZD1222 recipients who got a second dose at roughly 4 weeks were pooled with those who got a second dose at roughly 12 weeks. Enrollment into the trials was organized by age into subgroups of 18-55, 56-69 and 70-plus years, and those subgroups contained about 160, 30 and 59 TCR-sequenced participants, respectively. TCR sequencing covered some 250 trial participants: approximately 200 given two doses of AZD1222 and around 25 given two doses of MenACWY control vaccine. Paper-wide results and their limitations: Participants were mostly white British and included more females than males, and it was suggested by the authors that clonal diversity may have been underestimated. Because no day 14 peak-response samples were available, the repertoires could be characterized only after the peak T cell response. A significant rise in spike-specific TCR breadth and depth was observed after two AZD1222 doses relative to day 0 and relative to MenACWY recipients. Reportedly, close to half of the unique spike-specific TCRs recognized epitopes lying outside the regions that are mutated in the B.1.351 and B.1.1.7 variants. The 56-69-year group was small, and its depth increase did not reach significance, likely because of low power. Conclusions about previously exposed vaccinees are limited, since just six AZD1222 recipients were seropositive for SARS-CoV-2 at baseline. The vaccine-associated CD4 TCRs covered the entire spike protein, and the dominant responses fell in regions 160-218 and 743-854.

The CDR3 regions of human TCRbeta chains were subjected to immunosequencing. From the authors' description of their analysis: Repertoire TCRs were matched against a reference library of SARS-CoV-2-specific TCRs generated with the MIRA antigen-specificity platform. Breadth was defined as the fraction of unique TCRs that were SARS-CoV-2-associated, and depth was defined as the fraction of total T cells that were SARS-CoV-2-associated. Each spike-specific TCR was assigned to its reactive spike region and to a CD4 or CD8 class using the MIRA data. Log10-transformed breadth and depth values were compared by one-way ANOVA with Sidak's multiple comparisons tests. What TCRdb holds here is the immuneACCESS table cut down to in-frame rearrangements. Part of the clones is not present; checked against another copy, under half of the missing clones reflect an unresolved V gene, and the others are unexplained. The V and J calls and clone size are taken from that table; D and trimming were inferred from the DNA. This sample gives about 140,000 clones in total; 85% to 95% of them show up just once. Of the sample, around 2.8% falls within the top ten clones.

The CDR3 holds 14 amino acids from the cysteine to the phenylalanine. The CDR3 DNA has 42 bases and is translated from base 1. Looking up the germline V gene yields CDR1 SGHAT and CDR2 FQNNGV. Trimming at the junction amounts to 5 bases on V and 3 bases on J, and the germline ends lie 13 bases apart. The time point label corresponds to: baseline before first vaccination. Vaccinee samples were obtained from the UK trials COV001 and COV002, which included a single-blind randomized controlled phase 2/3 trial of AZD1222 (ChAdOx1 nCoV-19) in healthy adults. Trial participant PBMC samples were collected at day 0 and day 28 after the second dose for TCRbeta chain sequencing. Comments on this clone: Its cognate antigen has yet to be identified. No qualities accompany the bases; no much larger clone lies one base away.

The sequence joins TRBV11-2 to TRBJ1-1; too little of a D gene remains to name it. The sample in question was peripheral blood, obtained on day 0 of AZD1222 vaccination. This receptor was taken from an adult in good health. The sequenced DNA is TGTGCCAGCAGCCACCTAAGTGGGGACACTGAAGCTTTCTTT. Protein translation: CASSHLSGDTEAFF.